This paragraph reports one T cell receptor (beta chain). Repertoires were generated with immunoSEQ multiplex PCR, while TCRdb's copy carries only in-frame clones and drops some. Seen here are over 200,000 clones, about 90% observed once, and the top ten hold around 1.5%. V trimming: 4 bases; J trimming: 0 bases; junction bases outside the gene matches: 6. This CDR3 has 15 residues. CDR1 and CDR2 from the germline V gene are SGHNT and YYREEE (reference sequence). The data stem from a study of blood T cell repertoires in COVID-19. Study details: The United States, Italy and Spain supplied acute and convalescent COVID-19 samples.

Sequencing was carried out using peripheral blood. This TCR derives from a man in his late teens or twenties with active or convalescent COVID-19. The rearrangement joins TRBV5-4 to TRBJ1-2; 7 bases are a match to TRBD1. For the CDR3, the DNA is TGTGCCAGCAGCGGAGGGACAGCCTCTAACTATGGCTACACCTTC. Translating it yields CASSGGTASNYGYTF.